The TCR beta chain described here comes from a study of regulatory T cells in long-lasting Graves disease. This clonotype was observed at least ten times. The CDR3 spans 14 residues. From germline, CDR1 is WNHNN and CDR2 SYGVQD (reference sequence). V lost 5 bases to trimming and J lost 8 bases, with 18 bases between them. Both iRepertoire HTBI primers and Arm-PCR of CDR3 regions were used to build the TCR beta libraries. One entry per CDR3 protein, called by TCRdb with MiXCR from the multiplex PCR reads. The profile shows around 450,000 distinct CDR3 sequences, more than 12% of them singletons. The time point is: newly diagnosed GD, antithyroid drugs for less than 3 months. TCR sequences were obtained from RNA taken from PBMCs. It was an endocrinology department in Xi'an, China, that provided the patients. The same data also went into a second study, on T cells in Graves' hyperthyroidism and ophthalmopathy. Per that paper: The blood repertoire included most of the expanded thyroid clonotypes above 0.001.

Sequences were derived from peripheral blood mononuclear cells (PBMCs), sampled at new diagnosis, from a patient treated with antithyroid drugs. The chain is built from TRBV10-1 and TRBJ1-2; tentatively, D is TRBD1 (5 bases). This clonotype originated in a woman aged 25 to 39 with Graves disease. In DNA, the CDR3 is TGCGCCAGCAGTCAAGGCCAGGGTTCCTTCGGCTACACCTTC. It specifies CASSQGQGSFGYTF.